A selection of T cell receptor beta chains follows, all from one sample in a study of shared clonotypes between healthy human individuals. Only in-frame clones appear in the TCRdb table, and some are missing; sequencing was by immunoSEQ multiplex PCR. The table shows about 2.4 million clones, with approximately 94% occurring only once. Sequenced material: naive CD4+ T cells from PBMCs. These TCRs come from a man aged 18 to 35 in good health. Some clones in this sample may be carry-over from other donors' samples. Both conserved end residues are part of each CDR3. D genes are given only for firm matches. Part of the rows lack a size; the others show once, few, many or a class for expanded clones.

j_gene,d_gene,abundance,len,v_gene,CDR3nt,CDR3aa
TRBJ2-2,TRBD1,NA,14,TRBV28,TGTGCCAGTAGACAGGGGGCGAACACCGGGGAGCTGTTTTTT,CASRQGANTGELFF
TRBJ2-3,NA,NA,17,TRBV13,TGTGCCAGCAGCTTAGTGTCGACCCGAAGTTCCACAGATACGCAGTATTTT,CASSLVSTRSSTDTQYF
TRBJ1-1,NA,once,13,TRBV21-1,TGTGCCAGCAGCCAGGAAAAGAACACTGAAGCTTTCTTT,CASSQEKNTEAFF
TRBJ2-4,NA,NA,12,TRBV28,TGTGCCAGCAGTCCGACCCCCGGTCCAGTTAAGTTC,CASSPTPGPVKF
TRBJ2-7,TRBD2,NA,14,TRBV7-2,TGTGCCAGCAAACCGGCTAGCGGCTCATACGAGCAGTACTTC,CASKPASGSYEQYF
TRBJ1-2,NA,NA,11,TRBV2,TGTGCCAGCAGTGACCGACCTGGCTACACCTTC,CASSDRPGYTF
TRBJ1-5,NA,NA,13,TRBV5-3,TGTGCCAGAAGCGATAAACACGGTGAGGCCCAGCATTTT,CARSDKHGEAQHF
TRBJ2-3,TRBD2,NA,16,TRBV7-3,TGTGCCAGCAGCTTAACGGGACTAGCGGACACAGATACGCAGTATTTT,CASSLTGLADTDTQYF
TRBJ1-1,NA,NA,14,TRBV7-3,TGTGCCAGCAGGCGAGGCGGTCCGAACACTGAAGCTTTCTTT,CASRRGGPNTEAFF
TRBJ2-3,TRBD2,NA,16,TRBV5-6,TGTGCCAGCAGCTTGCGACTAGCGGGAGACACAGATACGCAGTATTTT,CASSLRLAGDTDTQYF
TRBJ1-1,NA,NA,14,TRBV5-8,TGTGCCAGCAGCTTACCCTACAGTAACACTGAAGCTTTCTTT,CASSLPYSNTEAFF
TRBJ1-5,NA,NA,14,TRBV6-6,TGTGCCAGCAGTTCGGGCGGGGGTTATCAGCCCCAGCATTTT,CASSSGGGYQPQHF
TRBJ2-3,NA,NA,13,TRBV29-1,TGCAGCGTTGAAACTCCGGTGACAGATACGCAGTATTTT,CSVETPVTDTQYF
TRBJ2-5,NA,NA,14,TRBV5-1,TGCGCCAGCAGCCCCCAGGGACCTCAAGAGACCCAGTACTTC,CASSPQGPQETQYF
TRBJ2-1,TRBD2,once,16,TRBV10-3,TGTGCCATCAGCCAACCCCTAGCGGTAACCTACAATGAGCAGTTCTTC,CAISQPLAVTYNEQFF
TRBJ2-3,NA,NA,15,TRBV6-1,TGTGCCAGCAGTGAAGTTGCCGAGACCTCAGATACGCAGTATTTT,CASSEVAETSDTQYF
TRBJ1-5,NA,NA,13,TRBV6-6,TGTGCCAGCAGTTACCGCCGGGGACAGCCCCAGCATTTT,CASSYRRGQPQHF
TRBJ2-7,TRBD1,NA,14,TRBV6-6,TGTGCCAGCAGTTACGGGGACAGGGGTTACGAGCAGTACTTC,CASSYGDRGYEQYF
TRBJ2-7,TRBD2,NA,16,TRBV15,TGTGCCACCAGCAGTCCCCTCGGGGGGGCCGCAGGGGAGCAGTACTTC,CATSSPLGGAAGEQYF
TRBJ1-2,NA,NA,16,TRBV28,TGTGCCAGCAGTTTATATCCGGGAGGTAGGGACTATGGCTACACCTTC,CASSLYPGGRDYGYTF
TRBJ2-7,NA,NA,15,TRBV28,TGTGCCAGCAGTCCCCCCCTAGCCTGGAGCTACGAGCAGTACTTC,CASSPPLAWSYEQYF
TRBJ2-7,TRBD2,NA,17,TRBV10-3,TGTGCCATCAGCTTATCCGGGACTAGCGGGAGCAGGTACGAGCAGTACTTC,CAISLSGTSGSRYEQYF
TRBJ1-1,NA,NA,16,TRBV4-1,TGCGCCAGCAGCCAAGATAAAACAGGCACCTACACTGAAGCTTTCTTT,CASSQDKTGTYTEAFF
TRBJ2-5,NA,NA,13,TRBV7-3,TGTGCCAGCAGCTTCAGGGGCCAAGAGACCCAGTACTTC,CASSFRGQETQYF
TRBJ1-5,TRBD1,NA,15,TRBV6-1,TGTGCCAGCAGTATAGGGACAGGACTTAATCAGCCCCAGCATTTT,CASSIGTGLNQPQHF
TRBJ2-4,NA,NA,14,TRBV19,TGTGCCAGTAGTTTTACACTAGCCAAAAACATTCAGTACTTC,CASSFTLAKNIQYF
TRBJ1-5,TRBD1,NA,17,TRBV11-3,TGTGCCAGCAGCTCCGGACAGGGCCCCTATAGCAATCAGCCCCAGCATTTT,CASSSGQGPYSNQPQHF
TRBJ2-5,NA,NA,13,TRBV29-1,TGCAGCGTTGGGTTTGGAGTAGGAGAGACCCAGTACTTC,CSVGFGVGETQYF
TRBJ1-2,NA,NA,12,TRBV28,TGTGCCAGCAGCTTACAGGAGTATGGCTACACCTTC,CASSLQEYGYTF
TRBJ2-5,NA,NA,11,TRBV5-1,TGCGCCAGCAGCTTCCTTGAGACCCAGTACTTC,CASSFLETQYF
TRBJ2-2,NA,NA,12,TRBV11-3,TGTGCCAGCAGCCCCCTAACCGGGGAGCTGTTTTTT,CASSPLTGELFF
TRBJ2-7,NA,once,13,TRBV27,TGTGCCAGCAGTTTTTTTCAGAGCGACGAGCAGTACTTC,CASSFFQSDEQYF
TRBJ2-3,NA,NA,11,TRBV30,TGTGCCTGGGATAGAACAGATACGCAGTATTTT,CAWDRTDTQYF
TRBJ1-3,NA,once,15,TRBV28,TGTGCCAGCAGTCCGGCCGGGACCGCAGGGAACACCATATATTTT,CASSPAGTAGNTIYF
TRBJ1-1,TRBD1,NA,15,TRBV27,TGTGCCAGCGGACCAACGGGACAGAGGAACACTGAAGCTTTCTTT,CASGPTGQRNTEAFF
TRBJ2-3,NA,NA,15,TRBV15,TGTGCCACCAGCAGAGGAGGACAGCGCACAGATACGCAGTATTTT,CATSRGGQRTDTQYF
TRBJ1-5,TRBD1,NA,14,TRBV19,TGTGCCAGTAGTTCCGGACAGGGGGTCGAGCCCCAGCATTTT,CASSSGQGVEPQHF
TRBJ2-5,TRBD2,NA,19,TRBV28,TGTGCCAGCAGCCCCAGAAGGGGATTAGCGGGAGTGTACCAAGAGACCCAGTACTTC,CASSPRRGLAGVYQETQYF
TRBJ2-3,NA,NA,14,TRBV9,TGTGCCAGCAGCGTAGCAGGCTATACAGATACGCAGTATTTT,CASSVAGYTDTQYF
TRBJ1-5,NA,once,13,TRBV6-5,TGTGCCAGCGGTTCCCTAGACAATCAGCCCCAGCATTTT,CASGSLDNQPQHF